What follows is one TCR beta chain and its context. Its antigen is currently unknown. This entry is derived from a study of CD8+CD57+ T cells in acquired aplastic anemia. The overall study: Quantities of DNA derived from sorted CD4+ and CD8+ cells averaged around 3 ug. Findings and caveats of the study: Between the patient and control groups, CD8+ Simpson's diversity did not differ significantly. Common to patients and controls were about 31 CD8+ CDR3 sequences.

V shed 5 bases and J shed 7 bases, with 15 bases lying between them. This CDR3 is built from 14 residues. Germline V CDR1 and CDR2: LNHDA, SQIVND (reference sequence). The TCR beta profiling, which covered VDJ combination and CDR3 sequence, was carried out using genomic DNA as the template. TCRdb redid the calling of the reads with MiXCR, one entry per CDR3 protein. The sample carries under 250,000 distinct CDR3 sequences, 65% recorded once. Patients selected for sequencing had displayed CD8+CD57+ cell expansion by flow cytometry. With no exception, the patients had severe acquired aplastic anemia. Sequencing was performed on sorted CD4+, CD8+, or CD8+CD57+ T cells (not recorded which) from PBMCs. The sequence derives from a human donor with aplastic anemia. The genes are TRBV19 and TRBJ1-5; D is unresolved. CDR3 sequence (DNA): TGTGCCAGTAGTCACTGGGTTGTTAGCCAGCCCCAGCATTTT. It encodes CASSHWVVSQPQHF.